This T cell receptor beta chain was captured by sequencing in a study of blood T cell repertoires in COVID-19. Sequenced by immunoSEQ multiplex PCR; TCRdb stores in-frame clones only, minus some. The sample has around 250,000 clones, approximately 91% seen once. From germline, CDR1 is GTSNPN and CDR2 SVGIG (reference sequence). The CDR3 is 13 residues long. The junction had 3 bases not matched to a gene; V was cut back by 4 bases and J by 2 bases. The clonotype was recovered from a human donor in a cohort exposed to, infected with or recovered from COVID-19 (not recorded which). The donor label of this sample is uncertain. This chain connects TRBV30 to TRBJ1-2; 8 nucleotides match TRBD1. Sequencing was done on a sample of PBMCs or T cells enriched from blood (not recorded which). The CDR3, as DNA: TGTGCCTGGACGAGGACAGGGAACTATGGCTACACCTTC. The encoded protein is CAWTRTGNYGYTF.